This is a list of T cell receptor beta chains from one sample in a study of shared clonotypes between healthy human individuals. Repertoires were generated with immunoSEQ multiplex PCR, while TCRdb's copy carries only in-frame clones and drops some. The table has about 2.1 million clones, around 95% seen once. Sample: naive CD8+ T cells from PBMCs. The receptors here all came from a man aged 18 to 29 in good health. Some clones in this sample may be carry-over from other donors' samples. Each CDR3 is given with its conserved first and last residue. Each record gives: D gene, clone size, J gene, V gene, CDR3 DNA, CDR3 protein. D genes are given only for firm matches. Where a row states a size, it is once, few, many or the class of an expanded clone; other rows omit it.

TRBD2 NA TRBJ2-7 TRBV19 TGTGCCAGTAGTGTTAGCGGGAGATCGTACGAGCAGTACTTC CASSVSGRSYEQYF
TRBD1 NA TRBJ2-7 TRBV19 TGTGCCAGTAGTATTGACGGGACAGGGAGATACGAGCAGTACTTC CASSIDGTGRYEQYF
TRBD1 NA TRBJ1-4 TRBV27 TGTGCCAGCACCAGGACAGGGTCTAACGAAAAACTGTTTTTT CASTRTGSNEKLFF
NA once TRBJ2-1 TRBV2 TGTGCCAGCAGTGAAGACAGAGGGGATGAGCAGTTCTTC CASSEDRGDEQFF
NA NA TRBJ2-7 TRBV6-1 TGTGCCAGCATGACAGAGACCACTTACGAGCAGTACTTC CASMTETTYEQYF
NA NA TRBJ2-3 TRBV29-1 TGCAGCGTTGAAGATCTTCAATCCACAGATACGCAGTATTTT CSVEDLQSTDTQYF
TRBD1 NA TRBJ2-7 TRBV7-2 TGTGCCAGCAGCGTCCGGGACAGGGCCTACGAGCAGTACTTC CASSVRDRAYEQYF
TRBD1 NA TRBJ1-5 TRBV19 TGTGCCAGTACCAGCGGACAGGGCTATCAGCCCCAGCATTTT CASTSGQGYQPQHF
TRBD1 NA TRBJ2-1 TRBV4-1 TGCGCCAGCAGCCAAATAGGGGGCACGTACAATGAGCAGTTCTTC CASSQIGGTYNEQFF
NA NA TRBJ1-5 TRBV28 TGTGCCAGCAGATCCCTCCGGGGCCCCGGGCATAGCAATCAGCCCCAGCATTTT CASRSLRGPGHSNQPQHF